Listed below are T cell receptor beta chains from one sample, sequenced in a study of regulatory T cells in long-lasting Graves disease. TCRdb reprocessed the multiplex PCR reads with MiXCR, giving one entry per CDR3 protein. The table lists about 500,000 distinct CDR3 sequences, approximately 12% of them singletons. The sample was also linked to a second study, of T cells in Graves' hyperthyroidism and ophthalmopathy.

The source material was peripheral blood mononuclear cells (PBMCs), sampled at new diagnosis, from a patient treated with antithyroid drugs. The receptors shown here come from a woman aged 25 to 45 with Graves disease. CDR3s include the opening cysteine and the closing phenylalanine or tryptophan. Each record gives: V gene, CDR3 length, CDR3 protein.

>TRBV10-3|15
CAISLTGAGGDTQYF
>TRBV15|16
CATSRAPGPTYNEQFF
>TRBV20-1|14
CSAKVEAYNSPLHF
>TRBV18|17
CASSLPGLAGGNNEQFF
>TRBV20-1|11
CSARVRETQYF
>TRBV6-1|15
CASSEGTGIGETQYF
>TRBV28|18
CASSVTGVRRIINEKLFF
>TRBV7-2|12
CASSFHMGEQFF
>TRBV20-1|16
CSARAPTSGRPGELFF
>TRBV9|14
CASSAESGFQPQHF
>TRBV18|15
CASSWTSGGDNEQFF
>TRBV20-1|16
CSARGTAEYYNSPLHF
>TRBV7-8|13
CASSLWTIAEAFF
>TRBV6-2/TRBV6-3|15
CASSYSGGGNQPQHF
>TRBV28|14
CASSPRLGAGGYTF
>TRBV20-1|13
CSAGQGLNTEAFF
>TRBV9|13
CASSGTGKKEQFF
>TRBV28|17
CASSRGQAGPSGNTIYF
>TRBV28|15
CASNRLAGAYNEQFF
>TRBV7-9|15
CASSSSSGPSYEQYF
>TRBV19|14
CASSIRVNDSPLHF
>TRBV7-8|16
CASRNWIGTNTGELFF
>TRBV10-3|15
CAISELGDLTDTQYF
>TRBV6-4|17
CNKRRGTYNIWGDEQYF
>TRBV28|14
CASSSPGGGTEAFF
>TRBV6-2/TRBV6-3|13
CASNPTENQPQHF
>TRBV5-1|15
CASTPLAGGGNEQFF
>TRBV5-1|14
CASSSQGTNEKLFF
>TRBV19|14
CASSKLERADAQYF
>TRBV10-2|14
CASSEGLHVNEQFF
>TRBV6-2/TRBV6-3|17
CASSYSATQGRDTEAFF
>TRBV10-3|13
CAISREPETPLHF
>TRBV18|14
CASSGQGQNNEQFF
>TRBV28|13
CASSLAGANILTF
>TRBV19|17
CASSIFQGDLAKNIQYF
>TRBV6-2/TRBV6-3|16
CASSYSTSGSPDTQYF
>TRBV2|14
CASSEWLTGEGYTF
>TRBV5-4|14
CASSSRDRDYEQYF
>TRBV11-1|14
CASSPRDSPDTQYF
>TRBV5-4|14
CASSSKRGNTEAFF
>TRBV7-9|14
CASSFSDGYNEQFF
>TRBV18|14
CASSPGGSGPPLHF
>TRBV19|14
CASSISSGSWEQYF
>TRBV3-1|15
CASSQGTLGTDTQYF
>TRBV10-2|13
CASSWTAYNEQFF
>TRBV6-2/TRBV6-3|12
CASSPEIDEQFF
>TRBV4-3|15
CASSQDDRMNYEQYF
>TRBV10-3|16
CAISEPLAGRTYEQYF
>TRBV2|12
CASKDRNYGYTF
>TRBV20-1|17
CSARDPGSGHSYNEQFF
>TRBV9|15
CASSPIDNSNQPQHF
>TRBV4-3|15
CASSQDRTGKDEQYF